This T cell receptor beta chain was sequenced for a study of T cell responses to AZD1222 COVID-19 vaccine (dated by TCRdb to about 2021). Turning to the overall study: TCR sequencing was performed for 230 to 250 trial participants, of whom approximately 200 were given two doses of AZD1222 and around 25 were given two doses of MenACWY control vaccine. Trial participants were enrolled by age into 18-55, 56-69 and 70-plus year subgroups, with about 150, 28 and 57 TCR-sequenced participants respectively.

There are 14 amino acids in the CDR3, from cysteine to phenylalanine inclusive. Only the CDR3 part of the read is kept: 42 bases, read in frame from the first base. V is cut by 2 bases and J by 6 bases, and the space between the germline ends is 15 bases. The germline V gene yields SGHRS for CDR1 and YFSETQ for CDR2. As for this clone: Its antigen is unknown. No base-level quality is on record; no much larger clone is a single base apart.

The CDR3 regions of human TCRbeta chains were analyzed by immunosequencing. The study's processing was this. TCRs in the repertoires were matched against a reference library of SARS-CoV-2-specific TCRs that had been generated with the MIRA antigen-specificity platform. Breadth was defined as the fraction of unique TCRs that were SARS-CoV-2-associated. Depth was defined as the fraction of total T cells that were SARS-CoV-2-associated. Each spike-specific TCR was assigned to its reactive spike region and to a CD4 or CD8 class using the MIRA data. Log10-transformed breadth and depth values were compared by one-way ANOVA with Sidak's multiple comparisons tests. TCRdb re-hosts the immuneACCESS table, in-frame sequences only. Its copies lack some clones; in the studies checked, an unresolved V gene accounts for under half of them, and the cause for the rest is not known. That table gives V, J and clone size, and the DNA gave D and trimming. The sample table lists about 94,000 clones, 88% of them with a count of one. The top ten clonotypes cover 9.5% to 13% of the sample.

Results and caveats for the whole study, not just this receptor: In the small 56-69-year group, the increase in depth fell short of significance, most likely because of low power. No day 14 peak-response samples were available, so repertoires were characterized only after the peak T cell response. Participants were mostly white British, with more females than males. The authors suggested clonal diversity may have been underestimated. Conclusions about previously exposed vaccinees are limited, since just 6 or 7 AZD1222 recipients were seropositive for SARS-CoV-2 at baseline. After two AZD1222 doses, both the breadth and the depth of spike-specific TCRs were significantly higher than at day 0 and than in MenACWY recipients. Nearly half of unique spike-specific TCRs reportedly recognized epitopes outside regions mutated in the B.1.351 and B.1.1.7 variants. The vaccine-associated CD4 TCRs covered the entire spike protein, and the dominant responses fell in regions 160-218 and 743-854.

The sample's time point label, decoded: about 28 days (+/-7) after the second vaccine dose. AZD1222 recipients whose second dose came at about 4 weeks and those whose second dose came at about 12 weeks were combined into one group, since spike-specific TCR depth and breadth did not differ between the two schedules. Samples from vaccinated people were obtained from the UK trials COV001 and COV002, which included a single-blind randomized controlled phase 2/3 trial of AZD1222 (ChAdOx1 nCoV-19) in healthy adults. For TCRbeta chain sequencing, PBMC samples were collected from trial participants at day 0 and at day 28 after the second dose.

This material consisted of peripheral blood, taken 28 days after the second AZD1222 dose. The rearrangement combines TRBV5-1 with TRBJ2-7; the D gene is tentatively TRBD1 or TRBD2, each matching 5 bases. The TCR sequence derives from an adult who received the AZD1222 COVID-19 vaccine. In nucleotide form, the sequence is TGCGCCAGCAGCTTAGAGGGGCAGGGCATCGAGCAGTACTTC. This encodes CASSLEGQGIEQYF.